The source of this TCR beta chain is a study of CD8 T cells in ankylosing spondylitis. Broader study findings: For ankylosing spondylitis blood, a TCR beta motif of about eight highly homologous variants appeared characteristic. Some of the motif variants had earlier been found in reactive arthritis patients' fluid and blood.

This CDR3 region has 13 residues. V lost 9 bases, J lost 9 bases, and 8 bases stayed unmatched. This clonotype has a count of ten or more. Its antigen is not identified. Each TCR beta library was made by quantitative 5'-RACE that incorporated molecular barcodes. TCRdb redid the calling of the 5' RACE reads with MiXCR, one entry per CDR3 protein. The table lists roughly 250,000 distinct CDR3 sequences, 8% to 9.5% of them singletons, with approximately 6.2% in the top ten. This TCR derives from a male donor with ankylosing spondylitis or in good health (not recorded which). The genes are TRBV12-3 or TRBV12-4 and TRBJ2-1; 10 nucleotides match TRBD2. Sequencing input: blood, either unsorted or a sorted T cell fraction (not recorded which). The CDR3 DNA follows: TGTGCCAGTAATAGCGGGGGGTTTGGTGAGCAGTTCTTC. It translates to CASNSGGFGEQFF.